This T cell receptor (beta chain) was observed in a study of identical twins. Trimming took 7 bases from V and 8 from J; bases not matched to a gene: 11. CDR1 and CDR2 from the germline V gene are SNHLY and FYNNEI. This CDR3 is built from 15 residues. TCRdb re-called the 5' RACE reads through MiXCR, storing one row per CDR3 protein. In the table there are roughly 1.6 million distinct CDR3 sequences, 25% to 35% of which are singletons. The chain links TRBV2 to TRBJ1-4; 9 bases match TRBD1. The sequenced sample was cord blood. This clonotype originated in a newborn girl in good health. The CDR3 loop is CASTQQGARGEKLFF. In nucleotides, the CDR3 is TGTGCCAGCACCCAACAGGGGGCAAGGGGGGAAAAACTGTTTTTT.